Below, 14 T cell receptor beta chains from the same sample are listed, as sequenced in a study of blood T cell repertoires in COVID-19. Sequencing was performed with immunoSEQ multiplex PCR; in TCRdb, only in-frame clones are kept and a portion is missing. This table has some 220,000 clones, around 90% appearing once. What was sequenced was peripheral blood. These receptors all come from a man aged 25-45 years with COVID-19, enrolled during active disease.

The rearrangement uses TRBV13 and TRBJ1-1, with 7 bases aligning to TRBD1. The CDR3 extends over 14 amino acids. Unmatched junction bases numbered 6, after V lost 7 bases and J lost 1 base. The V gene's germline CDR1 is PRHDT and CDR2 FYEKMQ (reference sequence). CDR3 amino acids: CASNTAGGNTEAFF. The DNA for the CDR3 is TGTGCCAGCAACACCGCAGGGGGGAACACTGAAGCTTTCTTT.

This sequence joins TRBV18 and TRBJ2-1; D may be TRBD2 (6 bases). Germline V lookup: CDR1 KGHSH, CDR2 LQKENI. CDR3 length equals 15 residues. Deletions cut 0 bases from V and 9 bases from J, with 15 bases between. The CDR3 sequence is CASSPPTSGPAEQFF. DNA for the CDR3: TGTGCCAGCTCACCACCGACCAGCGGGCCGGCTGAGCAGTTCTTC.

The rearrangement links TRBV10-3 to TRBJ1-5, with a weak D call TRBD1 (6 bases). The CDR3 extends over 17 amino acids. CDR1 is ENHRY, CDR2 SYGVKD, per germline. V was pared by 0 bases and J by 6 bases, with 18 bases between. The CDR3 region is CAISESGRGQPGQPQHF. CDR3 nucleotides: TGTGCCATCAGTGAGTCTGGTAGGGGACAACCTGGTCAGCCCCAGCATTTT.

The chain employs TRBV9 and TRBJ1-2, with a weak D call TRBD1 (5 bases). V was cut by 5 bases and J by 7 bases, with 18 bases left in between. Germline V lookup: CDR1 SGDLS, CDR2 YYNGEE. This CDR3 spans 14 amino acids. The CDR3, as DNA: TGTGCCAGCAGGGTCACGGATTACGGGGGTGGCTACACCTTC. This encodes CASRVTDYGGGYTF.

The rearrangement links TRBV7-9 to TRBJ1-1; the D gene is possibly TRBD1 (6 bases). V was trimmed by 0 bases and J by 4 bases, leaving 12 bases between them. The CDR3 is 15 residues long. Germline V gene data show CDR1 as SEHNR and CDR2 as FQNEAQ (reference sequence). The CDR3 is CASSLARGAITEAFF. The CDR3, as DNA: TGTGCCAGCAGCTTAGCGCGGGGGGCAATCACTGAAGCTTTCTTT.

This chain connects TRBV5-1 to TRBJ1-6, with D possibly being TRBD1 (6 bases). Germline V gives CDR1 SGHRS, CDR2 YFSETQ. Trimming took 4 bases from V and 7 from J, leaving 12 bases between them. The CDR3 extends over 14 amino acids. The CDR3 here is CASSPGGQNSPLHF. Here the CDR3 DNA reads TGCGCCAGCAGCCCGGGTGGACAGAATTCACCCCTCCACTTT.

V gene TRBV9 combines with J gene TRBJ2-1, with D perhaps TRBD1 (6 bases). Trimming left V 1 base short and J 1 base short, with 9 bases between. The CDR3 spans 15 residues. Germline CDR1 SGDLS, CDR2 YYNGEE. The CDR3 loop reads CASSVQQGSYNEQFF. CDR3 in DNA: TGTGCCAGCAGCGTACAACAGGGTTCCTACAATGAGCAGTTCTTC.

This chain joins TRBV24-1 and TRBJ1-1; D unresolved. The CDR3 has 18 residues. Germline V gene sequence: CDR1 KGHDR, CDR2 SFDVKD. Trimming pared 9 bases from V and 1 base from J, leaving 26 bases between. This chain's CDR3 is CATLLAGQESLKNTEAFF. The CDR3 DNA follows: TGTGCCACCCTCCTGGCGGGCCAGGAGTCCTTAAAGAACACTGAAGCTTTCTTT.

The table lists this clone with a count of one. The chain employs TRBV5-1 and TRBJ1-3, with 12 bases fitting TRBD1. Germline V lookup: CDR1 SGHRS, CDR2 YFSETQ. V lost 0 bases, J lost 2 bases, and 0 bases stayed unmatched. The CDR3 sequence is 16 residues long. The CDR3 nucleotides read TGCGCCAGCAGCTTGGGGGACAGGGGGCCTGGAAACACCATATATTTT. Translating it yields CASSLGDRGPGNTIYF.

V and J are TRBV19 and TRBJ2-3; 9 nucleotides match TRBD2. The CDR3 runs to 15 residues. The germline gives CDR1 LNHDA, CDR2 SQIVND (reference sequence). With 10 bases clipped from V and 6 bases from J, the junction kept 14 bases outside the gene matches. The CDR3 DNA reads TGTGCCACCCGCAGGGGCGGGGGGGCCGGGGATACGCAGTATTTT. Residues: CATRRGGGAGDTQYF.

CDR3 in amino acids: CASSYFQGYEQYF. CDR3 DNA sequence: TGTGCCAGCAGTTACTTCCAGGGTTACGAGCAGTACTTC. The V gene is TRBV6-5, the J gene TRBJ2-7; tentatively, D is TRBD1 (5 bases). V dropped 1 base and J dropped 4 bases, with 8 bases sitting between them. The CDR3 is 13 residues long. CDR1 is MNHEY and CDR2 is SVGAGI in the germline V gene.

This sequence joins TRBV13 and TRBJ1-2; possible D gene TRBD1, 5 bases. Per the germline V gene, CDR1 is PRHDT and CDR2 is FYEKMQ (reference sequence). The CDR3 is 13 amino acids. Trimming removed 1 base at V and 4 bases at J, with 7 bases between. CDR3 DNA sequence: TGTGCCAGCAGCTTAGCAGGGATCTATGGCTACACCTTC. Its protein product is CASSLAGIYGYTF. The full variable domain, its missing parts supplied by reference TRBV13 and TRBJ1-2, is AAGVIQSPRHLIKEKRETATLKCYPIPRHDTVYWYQQGPGQDPQFLISFYEKMQSDKGSIPDRFSAQQFSDYHSELNMSSLELGDSALYFCASSLAGIYGYTFGSGTRLTVV.

The chain couples TRBV11-2 to TRBJ2-2; D may be TRBD2 (5 bases). Germline loops: CDR1 SGHAT, CDR2 FQNNGV. Trimming shortened V by 4 bases and J by 3 bases, and 12 bases separated the two germline ends. The CDR3 is made up of 15 amino acids. The CDR3, as DNA: TGTGCCAGCAGCTCGAGGACTGACTACACCGGGGAGCTGTTTTTT. This codes for CASSSRTDYTGELFF.

V usage is TRBV15 and J usage is TRBJ1-6; D gene uncertain. Trimming left V 0 bases short and J 7 bases short, with 10 bases between. The CDR3 has 15 amino acids. Per germline, CDR1 LNHNV and CDR2 YYDKDF (reference sequence). CDR3 nucleotide sequence: TGTGCCACCAGCAGAGAGCTGGGCCGGAATTCACCCCTCCACTTT. This codes for CATSRELGRNSPLHF.